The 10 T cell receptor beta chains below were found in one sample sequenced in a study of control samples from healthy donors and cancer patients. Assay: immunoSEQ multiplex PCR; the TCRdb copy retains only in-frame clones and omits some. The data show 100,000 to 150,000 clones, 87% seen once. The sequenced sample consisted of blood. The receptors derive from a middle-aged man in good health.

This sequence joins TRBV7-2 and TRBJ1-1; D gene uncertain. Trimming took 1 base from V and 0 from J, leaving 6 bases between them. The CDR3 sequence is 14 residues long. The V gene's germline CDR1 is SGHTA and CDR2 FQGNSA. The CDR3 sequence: CASSLDRMNTEAFF. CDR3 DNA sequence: TGTGCCAGCAGCTTAGACAGAATGAACACTGAAGCTTTCTTT. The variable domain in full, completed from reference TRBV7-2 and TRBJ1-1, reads GAGVSQSPSNKVTEKGKDVELRCDPISGHTALYWYRQSLGQGLEFLIYFQGNSAPDKSGLPSDRFSAERTGGSVSTLTIQRTQQEDSAVYLCASSLDRMNTEAFFGQGTRLTVV.

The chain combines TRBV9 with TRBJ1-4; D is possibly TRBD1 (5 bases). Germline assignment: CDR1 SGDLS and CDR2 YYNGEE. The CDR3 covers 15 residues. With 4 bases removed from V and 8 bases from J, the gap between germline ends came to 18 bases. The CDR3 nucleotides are TGTGCCAGCAGCCCCGACGCAGGGATCGGCGAAAAACTGTTTTTT. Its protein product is CASSPDAGIGEKLFF.

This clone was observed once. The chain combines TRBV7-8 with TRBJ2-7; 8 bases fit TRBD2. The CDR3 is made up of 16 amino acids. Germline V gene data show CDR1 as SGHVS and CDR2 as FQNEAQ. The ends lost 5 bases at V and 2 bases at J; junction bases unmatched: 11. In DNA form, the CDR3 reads TGTGCCAGCAGCCGCACCGGGGGGGTATCCCCCTACGAGCAGTACTTC. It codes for CASSRTGGVSPYEQYF.

As DNA, the CDR3 is TGTGCCAGCAGCATCGCAGCGGGGGCCTACGAGCAGTACTTC. It codes for CASSIAAGAYEQYF. The genes are TRBV7-2 and TRBJ2-7; 8 positions match TRBD2. The CDR3 is 14 residues long. Germline V lookup: CDR1 SGHTA, CDR2 FQGNSA. V was pared by 5 bases and J by 2 bases, with 5 bases of the junction left unmatched.

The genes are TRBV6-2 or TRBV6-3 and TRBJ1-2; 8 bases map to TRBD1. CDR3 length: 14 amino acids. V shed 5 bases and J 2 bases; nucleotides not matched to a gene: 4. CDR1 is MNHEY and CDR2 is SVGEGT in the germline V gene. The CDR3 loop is CASSLNRGNYGYTF. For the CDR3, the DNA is TGTGCCAGCAGTCTGAACAGGGGGAACTATGGCTACACCTTC.

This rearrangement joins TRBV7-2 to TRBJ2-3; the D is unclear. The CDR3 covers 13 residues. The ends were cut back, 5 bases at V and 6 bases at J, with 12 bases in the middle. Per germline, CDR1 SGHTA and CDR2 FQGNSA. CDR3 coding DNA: TGTGCCAGCAGCCCCAATCCTGTGGATACGCAGTATTTT. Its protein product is CASSPNPVDTQYF.

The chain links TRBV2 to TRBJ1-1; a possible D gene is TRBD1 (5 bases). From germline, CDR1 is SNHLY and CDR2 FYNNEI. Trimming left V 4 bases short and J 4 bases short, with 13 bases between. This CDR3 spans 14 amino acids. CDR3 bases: TGTGCCAGCAGTGTGGGACCGATCGGCACTGAAGCTTTCTTT. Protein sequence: CASSVGPIGTEAFF. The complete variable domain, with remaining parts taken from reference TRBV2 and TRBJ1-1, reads EPEVTQTPSHQVTQMGQEVILRCVPISNHLYFYWYRQILGQKVEFLVSFYNNEISEKSEIFDDQFSVERPDGSNFTLKIRSTKLEDSAMYFCASSVGPIGTEAFFGQGTRLTVV.

The CDR3 region has the DNA TGTGCCAGCAGCGTAAACAGCATTAGCAGCTCTGGAAACACCATATATTTT. It specifies CASSVNSISSSGNTIYF. This chain connects TRBV9 to TRBJ1-3; D remains unclear. V lost 1 base, J lost 0 bases, and 14 bases lay in between. Germline assignment: CDR1 SGDLS and CDR2 YYNGEE. This CDR3 is built from 17 residues.

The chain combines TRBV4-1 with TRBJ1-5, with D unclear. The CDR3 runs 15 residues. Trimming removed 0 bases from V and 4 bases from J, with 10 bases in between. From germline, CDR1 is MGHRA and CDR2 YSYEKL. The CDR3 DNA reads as TGCGCCAGCAGCCAAGATCTGGGTTTAAATCAGCCCCAGCATTTT. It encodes CASSQDLGLNQPQHF.

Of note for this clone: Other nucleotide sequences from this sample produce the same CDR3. CDR3: CASSPRTQETQYF. Written as DNA, the CDR3 is TGTGCCAGCTCACCCCGGACCCAAGAGACCCAGTACTTC. This chain connects TRBV18 to TRBJ2-5; D gene uncertain. This CDR3 contains 13 residues. The germline V gene encodes CDR1 KGHSH and CDR2 LQKENI. V was clipped by 3 bases and J by 1 base, with 6 bases between them.